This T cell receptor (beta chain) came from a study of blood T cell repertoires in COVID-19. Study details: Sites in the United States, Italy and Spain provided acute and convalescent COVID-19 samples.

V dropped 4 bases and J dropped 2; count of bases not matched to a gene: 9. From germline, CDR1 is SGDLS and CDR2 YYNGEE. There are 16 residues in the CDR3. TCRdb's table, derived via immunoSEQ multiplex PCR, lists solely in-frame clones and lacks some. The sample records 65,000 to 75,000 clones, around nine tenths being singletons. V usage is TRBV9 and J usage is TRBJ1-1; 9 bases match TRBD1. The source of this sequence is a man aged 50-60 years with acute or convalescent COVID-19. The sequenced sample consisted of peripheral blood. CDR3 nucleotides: TGTGCCAGCAGCCCTGGACAGGGGACCTTTAACACTGAAGCTTTCTTT. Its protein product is CASSPGQGTFNTEAFF.